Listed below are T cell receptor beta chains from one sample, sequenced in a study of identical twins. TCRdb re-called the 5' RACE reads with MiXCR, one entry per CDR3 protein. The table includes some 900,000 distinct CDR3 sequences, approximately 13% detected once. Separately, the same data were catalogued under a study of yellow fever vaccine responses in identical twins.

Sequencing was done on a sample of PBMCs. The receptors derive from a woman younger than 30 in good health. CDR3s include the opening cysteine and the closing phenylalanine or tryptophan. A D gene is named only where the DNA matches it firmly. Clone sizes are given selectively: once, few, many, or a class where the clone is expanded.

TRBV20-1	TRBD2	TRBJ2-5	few	TGCAGTGCTAGTGCTAGCGGGGCGGCCCGGGAGACCCAGTACTTC	CSASASGAARETQYF
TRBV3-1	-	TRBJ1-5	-	TGTGCCAGCAGCCACGGCTCGGGACTCTGGGGTCAGCCCCAGCATTTT	CASSHGSGLWGQPQHF
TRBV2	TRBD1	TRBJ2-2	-	TGTGCCAGCAGAACCGGGACAGGGCACACCGGGGAGCTGTTTTTT	CASRTGTGHTGELFF
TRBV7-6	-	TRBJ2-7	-	TGTGCCAGCAGCTTAGAAGCTAGTCCCTCGACCTACGAGCAGTACTTC	CASSLEASPSTYEQYF
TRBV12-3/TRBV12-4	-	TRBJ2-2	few	TGTGCCAGCAGTTTTCGGGGGCCCGGCACCGGGGAGCTGTTTTTT	CASSFRGPGTGELFF
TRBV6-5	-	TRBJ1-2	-	TGTGCCAGCAGTTACCTTGGGACATCGGGAGGCTACACCTTC	CASSYLGTSGGYTF
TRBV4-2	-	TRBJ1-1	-	TGTGCCAGCAGCCAAGAGGGAGGGGGGCCGGGCACTGAAGCTTTCTTT	CASSQEGGGPGTEAFF
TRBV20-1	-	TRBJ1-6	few	TGCAGTGCTAGCATCGACAGAGATTATTCACCCCTCCACTTT	CSASIDRDYSPLHF
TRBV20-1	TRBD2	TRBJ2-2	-	TGCAGTGCTAGAGTCGGGACTAGCGGGGGCACCGGGGAGCTGTTTTTT	CSARVGTSGGTGELFF
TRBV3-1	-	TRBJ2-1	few	TGTGCCAGCAGCTACCGAGGGGGGCCGACTTACAATGAGCAGTTCTTC	CASSYRGGPTYNEQFF
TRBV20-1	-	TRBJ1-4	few	TGCAGTGCTAGAGATAGTGGAGCAGGGAAGGGAGGAGTTCGTGGAACTAATGAAAAACTGTTTTTT	CSARDSGAGKGGVRGTNEKLFF
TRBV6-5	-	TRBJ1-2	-	TGTGCCAGCAGTTACCCCGGGACCCCCGGGAGTGGCTACACCTTC	CASSYPGTPGSGYTF
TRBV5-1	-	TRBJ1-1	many	TGCGCCAGCAGCGCTGGACAGACGAACACTGAAGCTTTCTTT	CASSAGQTNTEAFF
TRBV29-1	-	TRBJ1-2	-	TGCAGCGTTGAAAGTCCGAACGTCTATGGCTACACCTTC	CSVESPNVYGYTF
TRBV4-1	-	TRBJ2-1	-	TGCGCCAGCAGCCAAGGAGGGGTTGGGCCTTACAATGAGCAGTTCTTC	CASSQGGVGPYNEQFF
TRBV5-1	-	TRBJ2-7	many	TGCGCCAGCAGCTTGGCGACAGCCTACGAGCAGTACTTC	CASSLATAYEQYF
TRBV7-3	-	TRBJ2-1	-	TGTGCCAGCAGCCGGGGGGCCCCAGGCTCCTACAATGAGCAGTTCTTC	CASSRGAPGSYNEQFF
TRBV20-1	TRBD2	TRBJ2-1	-	TGCAGTGCTCGACTAGCGGGAGGGAACTACAATGAGCAGTTCTTC	CSARLAGGNYNEQFF
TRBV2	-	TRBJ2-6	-	TGTGCCACCCATAGAGGGGCCAACGTCCTGACTTTC	CATHRGANVLTF
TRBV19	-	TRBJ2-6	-	TGTGCCAGTCACCTCGGGGAGACTGGGGCCAACGTCCTGACTTTC	CASHLGETGANVLTF
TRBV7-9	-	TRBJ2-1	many	TGTGCCAGCAGCTTAGCGCAGGCAGTCAATGAGCAGTTCTTC	CASSLAQAVNEQFF
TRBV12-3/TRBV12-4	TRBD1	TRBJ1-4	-	TGTGCCAGCAGGGCCGGGACAGGCCCAACAAAACTGTTTTTT	CASRAGTGPTKLFF
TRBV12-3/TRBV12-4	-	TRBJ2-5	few	TGTGCCAGCAAGAGAACAGGGAACCAAGAGACCCAGTACTTC	CASKRTGNQETQYF
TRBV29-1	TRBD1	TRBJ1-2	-	TGCAGCGTTGTTACGGGACAGACGCTGGACGGCTACACCTTC	CSVVTGQTLDGYTF
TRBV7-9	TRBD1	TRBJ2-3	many	TGTGCCAGCAGCTTGGAAATTGACAGGGGAGAAGTGGATTTT	CASSLEIDRGEVDF
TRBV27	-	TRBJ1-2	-	TGTGCCAGCAGTTTTCTGAGATCGGGCTATGGCTACACCTTC	CASSFLRSGYGYTF
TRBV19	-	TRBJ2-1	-	TGTGCCAGTAGTATAACTGGCAATGAGCAGTTCTTC	CASSITGNEQFF
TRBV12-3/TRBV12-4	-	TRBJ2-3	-	TGTGCCAGCAGTTTTATGGTGGCCGTCCTCACAGATACGCAGTATTTT	CASSFMVAVLTDTQYF
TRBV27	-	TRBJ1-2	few	TGTGCCACCGGCGGGAAGGGGGACTATGGCTACACCTTC	CATGGKGDYGYTF
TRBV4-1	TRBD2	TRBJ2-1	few	TGCGCCAGCAGCCAAGGACTAGCGGGAGCGGATGAGCAGTTCTTC	CASSQGLAGADEQFF
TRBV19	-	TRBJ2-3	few	TGTGCCAGTTCCATAGGAACCCACACAGATACGCAGTATTTT	CASSIGTHTDTQYF
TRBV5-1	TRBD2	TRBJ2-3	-	TGCGCCAGCAGCTTGGGGACTAGCGGGGCGATAGACACGCAGTATTTT	CASSLGTSGAIDTQYF
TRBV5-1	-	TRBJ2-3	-	TGCGCCAGCAGCTTGGAAGGGGGAACTAGCACAGATACGCAGTATTTT	CASSLEGGTSTDTQYF
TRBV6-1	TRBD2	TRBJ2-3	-	TGTGCCAGTTATAGCGGGGGGGCAGCAGATACGCAGTATTTT	CASYSGGAADTQYF
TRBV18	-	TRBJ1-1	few	TGTGCCAGCTCACCACCGGCCACTGAAGCTTTCTTT	CASSPPATEAFF
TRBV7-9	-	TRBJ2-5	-	TGTGCCAGCAGCTCACAGGGACCGACCCAAGAGACCCAGTACTTC	CASSSQGPTQETQYF
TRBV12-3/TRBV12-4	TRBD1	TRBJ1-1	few	TGTGCCAGCAGACCCGGACAGGGACACACTGAAGCTTTCTTT	CASRPGQGHTEAFF
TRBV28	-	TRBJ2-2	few	TGTGCCAGCGCGTCCCAAACCGGGGAGCTGTTTTTT	CASASQTGELFF
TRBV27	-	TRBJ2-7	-	TGTGCCAGCAGTCCCTCCCTTATTTTCCCCTACGAGCAGTACTTC	CASSPSLIFPYEQYF
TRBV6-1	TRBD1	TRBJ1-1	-	TGTGCCAGCAGTGAAGAGGAGGGGGCCGGCACTGAAGCTTTCTTT	CASSEEEGAGTEAFF
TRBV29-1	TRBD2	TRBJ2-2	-	TGCAGCGTCCTCCCATGGGTTAGCGGGGGGAACACCGGGGAGCTGTTTTTT	CSVLPWVSGGNTGELFF
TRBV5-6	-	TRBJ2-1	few	TGTGCCAGCAGCCCCATCCAGGGATCCCCCAATGAGCAGTTCTTC	CASSPIQGSPNEQFF
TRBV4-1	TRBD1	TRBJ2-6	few	TGCGCCAGCAGTTCAGGGGGTTCAATCTCTGGGGCCAACGTCCTGACTTTC	CASSSGGSISGANVLTF
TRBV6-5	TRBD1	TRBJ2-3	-	TGTGCCAGCAGTAACAGGGGTTCCCTTGGAGATACGCAGTATTTT	CASSNRGSLGDTQYF
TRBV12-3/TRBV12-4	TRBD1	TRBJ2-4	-	TGTGCCAGCAGTGCCCAGGGGGTCGCCAAAAACATTCAGTACTTC	CASSAQGVAKNIQYF
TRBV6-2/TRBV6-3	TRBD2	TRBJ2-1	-	TGTGCCAGCAGTTTATCTAGCGGGAGGGCGGGCTACAATGAGCAGTTCTTC	CASSLSSGRAGYNEQFF
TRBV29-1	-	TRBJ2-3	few	TGCAGCGTTGAAGAAGGAACCAAGGCAGATACGCAGTATTTT	CSVEEGTKADTQYF
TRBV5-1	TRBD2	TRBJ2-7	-	TGCGCCAGCAGCGCCCTGGGAGGGCCATCGGGGGAGCAGTACTTC	CASSALGGPSGEQYF
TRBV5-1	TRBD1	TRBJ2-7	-	TGCGCCAGCAGCTTGGGGACAGGGATTACCTACGAGCAGTACTTC	CASSLGTGITYEQYF
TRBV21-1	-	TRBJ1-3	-	TGTGCCAGGGCTCTAGGAAACACCATATATTTT	CARALGNTIYF
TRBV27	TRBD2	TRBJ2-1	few	TGTGCCAGCAGAGGCGCGGGACTAGCGGGAGGGCAAGGGAATGAGCAGTTCTTC	CASRGAGLAGGQGNEQFF
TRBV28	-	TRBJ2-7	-	TGTGCCAGCACGGTGGAAGGAGGACTCCCCACCGGAGAGCAGTACTTC	CASTVEGGLPTGEQYF
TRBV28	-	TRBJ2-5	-	TGTGCCAGCACGCCCCCCGTCGGGGAAAGGACCCAGTACTTC	CASTPPVGERTQYF